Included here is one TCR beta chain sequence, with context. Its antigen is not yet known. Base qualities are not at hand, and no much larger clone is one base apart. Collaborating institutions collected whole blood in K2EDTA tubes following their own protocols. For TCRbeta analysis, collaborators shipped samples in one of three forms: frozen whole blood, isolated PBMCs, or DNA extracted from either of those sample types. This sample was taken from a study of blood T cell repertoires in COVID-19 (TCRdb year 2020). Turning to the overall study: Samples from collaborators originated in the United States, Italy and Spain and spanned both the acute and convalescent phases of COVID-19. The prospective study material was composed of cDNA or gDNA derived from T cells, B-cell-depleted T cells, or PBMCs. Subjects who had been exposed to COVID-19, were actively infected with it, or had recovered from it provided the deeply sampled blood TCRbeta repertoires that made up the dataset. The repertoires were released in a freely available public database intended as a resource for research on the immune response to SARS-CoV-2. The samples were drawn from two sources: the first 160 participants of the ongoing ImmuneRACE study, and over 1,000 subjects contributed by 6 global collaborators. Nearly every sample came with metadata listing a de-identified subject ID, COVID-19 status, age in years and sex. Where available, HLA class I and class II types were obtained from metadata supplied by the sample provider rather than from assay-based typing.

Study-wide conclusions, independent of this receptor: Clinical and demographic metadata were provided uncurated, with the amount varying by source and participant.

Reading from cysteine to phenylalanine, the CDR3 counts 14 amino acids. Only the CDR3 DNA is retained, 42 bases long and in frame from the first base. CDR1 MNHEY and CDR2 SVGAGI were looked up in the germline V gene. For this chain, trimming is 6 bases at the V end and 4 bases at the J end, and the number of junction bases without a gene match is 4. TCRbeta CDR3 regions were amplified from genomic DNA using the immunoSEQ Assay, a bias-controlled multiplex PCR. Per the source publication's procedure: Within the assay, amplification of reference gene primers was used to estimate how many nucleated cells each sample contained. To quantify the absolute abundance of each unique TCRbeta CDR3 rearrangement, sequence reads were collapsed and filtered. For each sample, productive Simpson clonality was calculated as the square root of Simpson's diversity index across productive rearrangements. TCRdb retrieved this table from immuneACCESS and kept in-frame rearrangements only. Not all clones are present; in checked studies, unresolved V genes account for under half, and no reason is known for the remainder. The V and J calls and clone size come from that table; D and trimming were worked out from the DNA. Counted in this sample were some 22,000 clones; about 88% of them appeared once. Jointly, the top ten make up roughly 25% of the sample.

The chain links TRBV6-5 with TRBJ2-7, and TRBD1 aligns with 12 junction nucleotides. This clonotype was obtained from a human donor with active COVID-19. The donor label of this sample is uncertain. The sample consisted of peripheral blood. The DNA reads TGTGCCAGCAGGGGGACAGGGGGCTTTTACGAGCAGTACTTC. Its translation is CASRGTGGFYEQYF.